This TCR beta chain is from a study of graft-versus-host responses after intestinal transplantation. This table comes from immunoSEQ multiplex PCR, and its TCRdb copy is limited to in-frame clones, with some not included. The repertoire includes tens of thousands of clones, 75% to 90% of them detected once, and around 0.37% sits in the top ten. This CDR3 region has 16 residues. V lost 1 base to trimming and J lost 5 bases, with 15 bases between them. Germline lookup yields CDR1 SGHRS and CDR2 YFSETQ. Study results and limitations: Early post-transplant HvG declines tracked with peak circulating GvH clone levels. GvH clones were identified in recipient marrow, with some first appearing in ileum or blood. Individuals who had graft-donor T cell macrochimerism had allografts that showed high graft-versus-host to host-versus-graft clonal ratios.

Note on this clone: Its antigen is undetermined.

This TCR came from a human donor who was the organ donor for an intestinal transplant. V usage is TRBV5-1 and J usage is TRBJ1-4, with D possibly being TRBD1 (6 bases). Sequencing was performed on unstimulated CD4+ T cells sorted from spleen or lymph node cells, taken before transplant. CDR3 sequence (DNA): TGCGCCAGCAGCTTGTTGGGGGGGCCGGGAAATGAAAAACTGTTTTTT. Amino acid sequence: CASSLLGGPGNEKLFF.